These 30 T cell receptor beta chains were all obtained from the same sample, sequenced in a study of T cells in localized non-small cell lung cancer. Only in-frame clones appear in the TCRdb table, and some are missing; sequencing was by immunoSEQ multiplex PCR. The sample has about 18,000 clones; around nine tenths are singletons. The source was peripheral blood, collected before any cancer treatment. These receptors all come from a male donor aged 60 or over with stage II squamous cell lung carcinoma.

This clone has only a few counts. The chain links TRBV7-9 to TRBJ1-2; D gene uncertain. Germline CDR1 and CDR2: SEHNR and FQNEAQ (reference sequence). V gave up 5 bases and J gave up 4 bases, with 14 bases separating them. The CDR3 consists of 14 residues. Here the CDR3 reads CASSPLGGLYGYTF. The DNA for the CDR3 is TGTGCCAGCAGCCCCTTGGGTGGGCTCTATGGCTACACCTTC.

This sequence joins TRBV28 and TRBJ1-6; 8 bases agree with TRBD1. The CDR3 covers 17 residues. Trimming removed 7 bases from V and 7 bases from J; junction bases left unmatched: 15. Germline CDR1 reads MDHEN; CDR2 reads SYDVKM. CDR3 sequence reads: CASIVGTGGLGNSPLHF. CDR3 DNA sequence: TGTGCCAGCATAGTAGGGACAGGAGGTCTGGGGAATTCACCCCTCCACTTT.

The chain has TRBV27 and TRBJ2-1; TRBD2 matches at 9 bases. CDR1 and CDR2 (germline): MNHEY, SMNVEV (reference sequence). The CDR3 spans 17 residues. Trimming took 3 bases from V and 4 from J; bases not matched to a gene: 10. The DNA of the CDR3 is TGTGCCAGCAGTTTCCTGGGGACTAGCAGTATTTACAATGAGCAGTTCTTC. It specifies CASSFLGTSSIYNEQFF.

This chain uses TRBV27 with TRBJ1-1; no clear D. Germline lookup yields CDR1 MNHEY and CDR2 SMNVEV (reference sequence). CDR3 length: 13 amino acids. V was shortened by 3 bases and J by 3 bases, with 8 bases between the two germline ends. Written as DNA, the CDR3 is TGTGCCAGCAGTTTTGACCCGCACACTGAAGCTTTCTTT. Amino acids: CASSFDPHTEAFF.

This sequence joins TRBV12-1 and TRBJ2-4; TRBD2, as called in the table, went unchecked against the DNA. TRBV12-1 is given as a pseudogene. This CDR3 is 16 amino acids long. CDR3 amino acids: CASSPYSGVAKNIQYF. The CDR3 DNA reads as TGTGCCAGCAGCCCCTATAGCGGGGTAGCCAAAAACATTCAGTACTTC.

V usage is TRBV19 and J usage is TRBJ2-3; D is uncertain. Trimming left V 5 bases short and J 8 bases short, with 11 bases between. Per the germline V gene, CDR1 is LNHDA and CDR2 is SQIVND (reference sequence). The CDR3 totals 12 residues. The CDR3 region has the DNA TGTGCCAGTAGTCCGGAGAGGCGTACGCAGTATTTT. It is translated as CASSPERRTQYF.

This chain links TRBV7-3 with TRBJ2-2; TRBD2 matches at 12 bases. Germline V gives CDR1 SGHTA, CDR2 FQGTGA. This CDR3 comprises 17 residues. With 5 bases clipped from V and 4 bases from J, the junction kept 8 bases outside the gene matches. CDR3: CASSGPGLAGLTGELFF. The DNA for the CDR3 is TGTGCCAGCAGCGGACCAGGACTAGCGGGACTCACCGGGGAGCTGTTTTTT.

The chain carries TRBV27 and TRBJ2-7; 10 bases align to TRBD1. Trimming at V came to 6 bases and at J to 7 bases, leaving 6 bases not matched to a gene. Germline V CDR1 and CDR2: MNHEY, SMNVEV (reference sequence). The CDR3 has 13 amino acids. The DNA for the CDR3 is TGTGCCAGCAGGAGACAGGGGGCGGATGAGCAGTACTTC. This codes for CASRRQGADEQYF.

This clone was detected once. This sequence joins TRBV6-4 and TRBJ1-2; 7 bases agree with TRBD1. V shed 3 bases and J 3 bases; nucleotides not matched to a gene: 13. Germline lookup yields CDR1 MRHNA and CDR2 SNTAGT. This CDR3 is built from 17 residues. The CDR3 nucleotides are TGTGCCAGCAGTGAGTTGGGGACAGCGGCCTCCCACTATGGCTACACCTTC. Protein: CASSELGTAASHYGYTF.

This rearrangement joins TRBV6-5 to TRBJ2-3; weak D call: TRBD2 (6 bases). CDR3 length: 15 residues. Germline assignment: CDR1 MNHEY and CDR2 SVGAGI. Trimming pared 6 bases from V and 4 bases from J, leaving 17 bases between. The CDR3 nucleotides are TGTGCCAGCAGGCATTCTAGCGTGACATCAGATACGCAGTATTTT. It yields the protein CASRHSSVTSDTQYF.

In this sample, this clone turned up once. V is TRBV5-5 and J is TRBJ2-3, with 8 bases lining up with TRBD2. The CDR3 has 15 residues. Unmatched junction bases numbered 2, after V lost 2 bases and J lost 0 bases. Germline CDR1 and CDR2: SGHKS and YYEKEE (reference sequence). The CDR3 loop reads CASSFSGTSTDTQYF. The CDR3 DNA reads TGTGCCAGCAGCTTTAGCGGGACTAGCACAGATACGCAGTATTTT. The full variable domain, its missing parts supplied by reference TRBV5-5 and TRBJ2-3, is DAGVTQSPTHLIKTRGQQVTLRCSPISGHKSVSWYQQVLGQGPQFIFQYYEKEERGRGNFPDRFSARQFPNYSSELNVNALLLGDSALYLCASSFSGTSTDTQYFGPGTRLTVL.

V and J are TRBV10-3 and TRBJ2-1, with 7 positions matching TRBD2. This CDR3 region has 15 residues. V lost 2 bases, J lost 4 bases, and 5 bases stayed unmatched. Germline V lookup: CDR1 ENHRY, CDR2 SYGVKD. The CDR3 DNA reads as TGTGCCATCAGTGAGGGGGACTACTCTTACAATGAGCAGTTCTTC. Amino acid sequence: CAISEGDYSYNEQFF.

The rearrangement joins TRBV14 to TRBJ2-5; 8 bases are a match to TRBD1. Germline V gene sequence: CDR1 SGHDN, CDR2 FVKESK. Trimming took 1 base from V and 3 from J; bases not matched to a gene: 13. The CDR3 length is 18 residues. CDR3 region: CASSQVANYRTGKETQYF. The CDR3 DNA reads as TGTGCCAGCAGCCAAGTCGCAAATTACAGGACAGGGAAAGAGACCCAGTACTTC.

The rearrangement links TRBV10-3 to TRBJ2-7; the D gene is possibly TRBD1 (6 bases). Germline V lookup: CDR1 ENHRY, CDR2 SYGVKD. CDR3 size: 12 residues. The V gene lost 11 bases and the J gene lost 3 bases, with 14 bases spanning the gap. As DNA, the CDR3 is TGTGCCTCCAAGGGGGATGGCTACGAGCAGTACTTC. This encodes CASKGDGYEQYF.

The V gene is TRBV4-2, the J gene TRBJ2-5, with D unresolved. CDR3 length equals 13 residues. Trimming removed 5 bases from V and 0 bases from J, with 7 bases in between. Germline V gene lookup returns CDR1 LGHNA and CDR2 YNFKEQ. As DNA, the CDR3 is TGTGCCAGCAGCTCCTCGTACCAAGAGACCCAGTACTTC. It translates to CASSSSYQETQYF.

The chain combines TRBV27 with TRBJ2-3, with D possibly being TRBD1 (6 bases). Germline values: CDR1 MNHEY, CDR2 SMNVEV (reference sequence). The CDR3 is made up of 15 amino acids. V was shortened by 6 bases and J by 3 bases, with 16 bases between the two germline ends. CDR3 in amino acids: CASRLQGSRTDTQYF. DNA for the CDR3: TGTGCCAGCAGACTACAGGGTTCGAGGACAGATACGCAGTATTTT.

J is TRBJ2-7 and V is TRBV21-1; the D segment call TRBD1 is taken from the table without a DNA check. TRBV21-1 is classified as a pseudogene. The CDR3 loop spans 14 amino acids. CDR3 sequence reads: CASSKAGVKGEQYF. The CDR3 DNA follows: TGTGCCAGCAGCAAAGCAGGGGTGAAGGGCGAGCAGTACTTC.

This clone was found once. This chain links TRBV5-1 with TRBJ2-4, with TRBD1 matching 8 bases. Trimming removed 0 bases from V and 3 bases from J; junction bases left unmatched: 5. The germline V gene encodes CDR1 SGHRS and CDR2 YFSETQ. The CDR3 length is 16 residues. CDR3 sequence reads: CASSLGTGKIKNIQYF. CDR3 nucleotide sequence: TGCGCCAGCAGCTTGGGGACAGGGAAGATCAAAAACATTCAGTACTTC.

This chain connects TRBV6-1 to TRBJ2-1; 8 nucleotides agree with TRBD1. Germline CDR1 reads MNHNS; CDR2 reads SASEGT. With 0 bases clipped from V and 8 bases from J, the junction kept 18 bases outside the gene matches. The CDR3 covers 19 residues. The CDR3, as DNA: TGTGCCAGCAGTGAAGCGCTTGGGCTGGGGGCAGGGGGCTATTATGAGCAGTTCTTC. Translating gives CASSEALGLGAGGYYEQFF.

V is TRBV10-3 and J is TRBJ1-1; D not certain. The germline V gene has CDR1 ENHRY and CDR2 SYGVKD. The CDR3 is 15 amino acids. Trimming pared 6 bases from V and 1 base from J, leaving 15 bases between. CDR3 in DNA: TGTGCCATCAGGGCTGGGAACAGCAGGAACACTGAAGCTTTCTTT. Translation gives CAIRAGNSRNTEAFF.

On this clone itself: At one end the junction does not follow the germline gene, possibly because of a read error. The rearrangement links TRBV19 to TRBJ2-1; D perhaps matches TRBD2 (6 bases). This CDR3 contains 14 residues. CDR1 is LNHDA and CDR2 is SQIVND in the germline V gene (reference sequence). In DNA form, the CDR3 reads TGTGCCAGTAGAATAGGGAGGTCCTACAATGAGCAGTTCTTC. Its protein product is CASRIGRSYNEQFF.

V gene TRBV29-1 combines with J gene TRBJ2-3; 8 bases are a match to TRBD1. V trimming: 3 bases; J trimming: 4 bases; junction bases outside the gene matches: 3. Germline V CDR1 and CDR2: SQVTM, ANQGSEA. This CDR3 region has 13 residues. This chain's CDR3 is CSVDGTGADTQYF. DNA for the CDR3: TGCAGCGTTGACGGGACAGGAGCAGATACGCAGTATTTT.

This clone showed up just once. This chain links TRBV10-3 with TRBJ2-7, with D hard to call. CDR3 length: 15 residues. Germline CDR1 reads ENHRY; CDR2 reads SYGVKD. The V gene lost 6 bases and the J gene lost 3 bases, with 18 bases spanning the gap. The CDR3 DNA reads as TGTGCCATCAGAGAGGACCTCGCTGGTTTCTACGAGCAGTACTTC. Its translation: CAIREDLAGFYEQYF.

This chain links TRBV6-5 with TRBJ1-5, with D unresolved. Germline V CDR1 and CDR2: MNHEY, SVGAGI. Trimming took off 2 bases at V and 4 bases at J, with 6 bases between the two ends. The CDR3 is made up of 13 amino acids. CDR3: CASSYNVNQPQHF. For the CDR3, the DNA is TGTGCCAGCAGTTACAACGTGAATCAGCCCCAGCATTTT.

The chain couples TRBV14 to TRBJ1-6; D possibly corresponds to TRBD1 (5 bases). Germline loops: CDR1 SGHDN, CDR2 FVKESK. The V end was cut by 3 bases, the J end by 9 bases, with 9 bases between. This CDR3 is built from 13 residues. The CDR3, as DNA: TGTGCCAGCAGCCAGGGTAGGGGTTCACCCCTCCACTTT. Its translation: CASSQGRGSPLHF.

V gene TRBV11-2 combines with J gene TRBJ1-1; maybe TRBD1 (6 bases). The V end lost 3 bases, the J end lost 5 bases, and 7 bases lay between the germline ends. Germline V lookup: CDR1 SGHAT, CDR2 FQNNGV. The CDR3 consists of 12 residues. DNA for the CDR3: TGTGCCAGCAGCTTTGACAGGACTGAAGCTTTCTTT. It specifies CASSFDRTEAFF. Complete variable domain (other parts from reference TRBV11-2 and TRBJ1-1): EAGVAQSPRYKIIEKRQSVAFWCNPISGHATLYWYQQILGQGPKLLIQFQNNGVVDDSQLPKDRFSAERLKGVDSTLKIQPAKLEDSAVYLCASSFDRTEAFFGQGTRLTVV.

The chain employs TRBV11-2 and TRBJ2-5, with D perhaps matching TRBD2 (6 bases). Germline V gene lookup returns CDR1 SGHAT and CDR2 FQNNGV. CDR3 length: 16 amino acids. The V end lost 1 base, the J end lost 2 bases, and 14 bases lay between the germline ends. CDR3: CASSLGSAGGQETQYF. CDR3 sequence (DNA): TGTGCCAGCAGCTTAGGTTCAGCGGGTGGTCAAGAGACCCAGTACTTC.

This clone turned up a few times. The CDR3 protein is CASSLGYNEQFF. The CDR3 region has the DNA TGTGCCAGTAGTTTAGGATACAATGAGCAGTTCTTC. This chain connects TRBV19 to TRBJ2-1; D not certain. Deletions cut 5 bases from V and 4 bases from J, with 6 bases between. The CDR3 totals 12 residues. The V gene's germline CDR1 is LNHDA and CDR2 SQIVND (reference sequence).

The chain couples TRBV9 to TRBJ2-2, with D possibly being TRBD2 (5 bases). The ends were cut back, 2 bases at V and 2 bases at J, with 10 bases in the middle. The CDR3 spans 15 residues. CDR1 and CDR2 from the germline V gene are SGDLS and YYNGEE. The CDR3 is CASSVEDFNTGELFF. For the CDR3, the DNA is TGTGCCAGCAGCGTGGAGGACTTTAACACCGGGGAGCTGTTTTTT.

The chain carries TRBV28 and TRBJ2-5; TRBD1 might be the D (6 bases). V was trimmed by 6 bases and J by 5 bases, leaving 19 bases between them. Germline CDR1 reads MDHEN; CDR2 reads SYDVKM. This CDR3 region has 15 residues. The CDR3, as DNA: TGTGCCAGCAGCCCCCCGACAGGCTTCGGGGAGACCCAGTACTTC. It encodes CASSPPTGFGETQYF.